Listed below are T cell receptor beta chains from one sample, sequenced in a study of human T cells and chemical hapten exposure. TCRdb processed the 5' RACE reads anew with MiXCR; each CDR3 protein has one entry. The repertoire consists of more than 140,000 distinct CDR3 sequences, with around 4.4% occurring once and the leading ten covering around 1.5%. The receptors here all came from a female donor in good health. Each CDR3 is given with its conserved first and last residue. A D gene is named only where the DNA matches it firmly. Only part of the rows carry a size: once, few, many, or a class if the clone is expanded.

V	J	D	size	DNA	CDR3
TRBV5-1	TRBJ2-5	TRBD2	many	TGCGCCAGCAGCCGAACCGGGACACGGGGGGGGCAAGAGACCCAGTACTTC	CASSRTGTRGGQETQYF
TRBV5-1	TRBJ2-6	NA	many	TGCGCCAGCAGACACCTTCGTAGTTCTGGGGCCAACGTCCTGACTTTC	CASRHLRSSGANVLTF
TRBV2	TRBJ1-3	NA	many	TGTGCCAGCAGGGAATTGCTCTCTGGAAACACCATATATTTT	CASRELLSGNTIYF
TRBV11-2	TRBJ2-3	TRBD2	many	TGTGTCTCAAAGAGCGGGGCCAACACAGATACGCAGTATTTT	CVSKSGANTDTQYF
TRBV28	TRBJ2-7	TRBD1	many	TGTGCCAGCAGTTTATTGGTAACCGGGACAGGGTCCAACGAGCAGTACTTC	CASSLLVTGTGSNEQYF
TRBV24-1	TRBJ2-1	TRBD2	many	TGTGCCACCCAGGGACTAGCGGGTTACAATGAGCAGTTCTTC	CATQGLAGYNEQFF
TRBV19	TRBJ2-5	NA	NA	TGTGCCAGTAGTAGCGGTACAGAGACCCAGTACTTC	CASSSGTETQYF
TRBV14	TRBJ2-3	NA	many	TGTGCCAGCAGCCAGGCCGGGGCCACAGATACGCAGTATTTT	CASSQAGATDTQYF
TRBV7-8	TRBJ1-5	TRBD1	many	TGTGCCAGCAGCTTATCTGGACAGGGAACGTTTCAGCCCCAGCATTTT	CASSLSGQGTFQPQHF
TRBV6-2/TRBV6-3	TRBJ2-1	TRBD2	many	TGTGCCAGCAGTTACCAGGGACTAGCGAGCTACAATGAGCAGTTCTTC	CASSYQGLASYNEQFF
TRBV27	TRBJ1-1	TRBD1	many	TGTGCCAGCAGTTTGAAGGGGGCACCCTGGCGCACTGAAGCTTTCTTT	CASSLKGAPWRTEAFF
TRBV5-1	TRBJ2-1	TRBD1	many	TGCGCCAGCAGCTTAGCCCAGGGGGTAGGATTCAATGAGCAGTTCTTC	CASSLAQGVGFNEQFF
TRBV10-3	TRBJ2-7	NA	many	TGTGCCATCAGTCTTGCAGGTATCGAGCAGTACTTC	CAISLAGIEQYF
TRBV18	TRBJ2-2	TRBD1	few	TGTGCCAGCTCACCACCGGGCAGGGGGACGGCCGGGGAGCTGTTTTTT	CASSPPGRGTAGELFF